A single sample gave rise to the 15 T cell receptor beta chains below, sequenced in a study of cytomegalovirus exposure and HLA in healthy donors (dated by TCRdb to about 2017). Library generation was performed with the immunoSEQ multiplex PCR assay. A mixture of 60 forward primers for TCR Vbeta segments and 13 reverse primers for TCR Jbeta segments was used in the multiplex PCR. TCRdb provides this immuneACCESS table in a form limited to in-frame rearrangements. Some clones are lacking; in checked studies, under half of them reflect an unresolved V gene, and why the rest are absent is not known. This sample has 100,000 to 150,000 clones in its table, and 78% of those were observed once. About a tenth of the sample lies in the top ten. Material for sequencing was PBMCs. The receptors derive from a young man in good health and CMV-seropositive.

This rearrangement joins TRBV9 to TRBJ2-1; possible D gene TRBD2, 7 bases. The CDR3 is 15 amino acids. Germline values: CDR1 SGDLS, CDR2 YYNGEE. V lost 4 bases and J 1 base, leaving 12 bases between the germline ends. CDR3 protein: CASSTAGASYNEQFF. CDR3 DNA sequence: TGTGCCAGCAGCACCGCGGGGGCTTCCTACAATGAGCAGTTCTTC.

The rearrangement uses TRBV28 and TRBJ2-7; weak D call: TRBD1 (7 bases). With 5 bases removed from V and 0 bases from J, the gap between germline ends came to 17 bases. Germline V gene sequence: CDR1 MDHEN, CDR2 SYDVKM. This CDR3 is 16 amino acids long. CDR3 amino acids: CASSHWTGGASYEQYF. The CDR3 nucleotides read TGTGCCAGCAGTCATTGGACAGGAGGGGCCTCCTACGAGCAGTACTTC.

This clone was counted only a few times. This chain connects TRBV5-4 to TRBJ1-1; a weak D match, TRBD1 (6 bases). V was cut by 2 bases and J by 3 bases, with 14 bases left in between. The length of the CDR3 is 15 residues. CDR1 is SGHNT, CDR2 YYREEE, per germline (reference sequence). CDR3 residues: CASSFLDRLDTEAFF. CDR3 DNA: TGTGCCAGCAGCTTTCTCGACAGGTTGGACACTGAAGCTTTCTTT.

This clone was seen only a few times. This chain links TRBV6-5 with TRBJ2-1; D is ambiguous. The CDR3 totals 15 residues. V was cut by 0 bases and J by 6 bases, with 12 bases left in between. Germline V CDR1 and CDR2: MNHEY, SVGAGI. This chain's CDR3 is CASSYSSPESNEQFF. CDR3 in DNA: TGTGCCAGCAGTTACTCGAGCCCTGAGAGCAATGAGCAGTTCTTC.

This chain connects TRBV7-9 to TRBJ1-4, with TRBD1 matching over 12 bases. The CDR3 spans 18 residues. With 3 bases clipped from V and 5 bases from J, the junction kept 10 bases outside the gene matches. Germline CDR1 SEHNR, CDR2 FQNEAQ (reference sequence). CDR3 amino acids: CASSFGTGGRRGNEKLFF. The CDR3 coding sequence is TGTGCCAGCAGCTTCGGGACAGGGGGCCGGCGTGGGAATGAAAAACTGTTTTTT.

J is TRBJ1-1 and V is TRBV4-3, with 8 bases fitting TRBD1. In germline, CDR1 is LGHNA, CDR2 YSLEER. The ends lost 3 bases at V and 3 bases at J; junction bases unmatched: 3. CDR3 length equals 14 residues. The CDR3 region has the DNA TGCGCCAGCAGCCAGCCGGACAGGGACACTGAAGCTTTCTTT. This encodes CASSQPDRDTEAFF.

The chain joins TRBV4-3 to TRBJ2-2; 9 bases agree with TRBD2. J lost 7 bases, V lost 0 bases, and 12 bases had no gene match. CDR1 is LGHNA and CDR2 is YSLEER in the germline V gene. This CDR3 has 18 amino acids. The DNA for the CDR3 is TGCGCCAGCAGCCAAGAATATGCCAGCGGGAGGACGGTCGGGGAGCTGTTTTTT. Protein: CASSQEYASGRTVGELFF.

V is TRBV6-1 and J is TRBJ1-1, with TRBD1 matching 7 bases. Germline CDR1 reads MNHNS; CDR2 reads SASEGT. V trimming: 3 bases; J trimming: 5 bases; junction bases outside the gene matches: 12. There are 16 residues in the CDR3. CDR3 region: CASSDRGQLKATEAFF. The DNA for the CDR3 is TGTGCCAGCAGTGACAGGGGACAGCTGAAGGCGACTGAAGCTTTCTTT.

This clone was observed a few times. The chain recombines TRBV27 with TRBJ2-1, with D unresolved. The CDR3 covers 15 residues. The germline V and J ends were trimmed by 4 bases and 0 bases, with 10 bases remaining between them. CDR1 and CDR2 from the germline V gene are MNHEY and SMNVEV (reference sequence). CDR3 amino acids: CASSSPLSSYNEQFF. The CDR3 bases are TGTGCCAGCAGTTCCCCGCTTAGCTCCTACAATGAGCAGTTCTTC.

The genes are TRBV6-4 and TRBJ2-1; maybe TRBD2 (6 bases). The CDR3 runs to 14 residues. Trimming removed 5 bases from V and 7 bases from J, with 15 bases in between. Germline loops: CDR1 MRHNA, CDR2 SNTAGT. CDR3: CASSPGSEGNEQFF. CDR3 DNA: TGTGCCAGCAGTCCCGGGAGCGAGGGTAATGAGCAGTTCTTC.

This chain connects TRBV7-6 to TRBJ1-5, with D possibly matching TRBD1 (5 bases). This CDR3 is 17 amino acids long. V dropped 4 bases and J dropped 7 bases, with 23 bases sitting between them. Looked up from germline, CDR1 is SGHVS and CDR2 is FNYEAQ. The DNA for the CDR3 is TGTGCCAGCAGCTCAACCCCGGGACTAAAAAAACCCCAGCCCCAGCATTTT. Translated: CASSSTPGLKKPQPQHF.

This clone was detected a few times. The chain links TRBV4-3 to TRBJ2-1; D is ambiguous. The CDR3 totals 13 residues. Trimming took 3 bases from V and 9 from J, leaving 12 bases between them. CDR1 and CDR2 (germline): LGHNA, YSLEER. The CDR3 loop is CASSQQVRVEQFF. The CDR3 coding sequence is TGCGCCAGCAGCCAGCAAGTTCGCGTTGAGCAGTTCTTC.

The J gene is TRBJ2-1, the V gene TRBV11-3, with D unclear. Trimming took off 1 base at V and 0 bases at J, with 10 bases between the two ends. The CDR3 sequence is 16 residues long. Germline V gene data show CDR1 as SGHNT and CDR2 as YENEEA. CDR3 amino acids: CASSLGRWSSYNEQFF. CDR3 DNA sequence: TGTGCCAGCAGCTTAGGTAGGTGGAGCTCCTACAATGAGCAGTTCTTC.

This clone was counted only a few times. The genes are TRBV5-1 and TRBJ2-3, with TRBD1 matching over 9 bases. V lost 4 bases, J lost 4 bases, and 1 base stayed unmatched. This CDR3 region has 13 residues. The germline gives CDR1 SGHRS, CDR2 YFSETQ. The CDR3: CASSRTGADTQYF. DNA of the CDR3: TGCGCCAGCAGCAGGACAGGGGCAGATACGCAGTATTTT.

A few counts support this clone. CDR3 sequence (DNA): TGTGCCTGGAGTGTACGGGGGAGGCCAGATACGCAGTATTTT. The encoded protein is CAWSVRGRPDTQYF. This rearrangement joins TRBV30 to TRBJ2-3, with D tentatively TRBD2 (6 bases). V dropped 0 bases and J dropped 4 bases, with 11 bases sitting between them. Germline CDR1 is GTSNPN and CDR2 is SVGIG (reference sequence). The CDR3 is 14 residues long.